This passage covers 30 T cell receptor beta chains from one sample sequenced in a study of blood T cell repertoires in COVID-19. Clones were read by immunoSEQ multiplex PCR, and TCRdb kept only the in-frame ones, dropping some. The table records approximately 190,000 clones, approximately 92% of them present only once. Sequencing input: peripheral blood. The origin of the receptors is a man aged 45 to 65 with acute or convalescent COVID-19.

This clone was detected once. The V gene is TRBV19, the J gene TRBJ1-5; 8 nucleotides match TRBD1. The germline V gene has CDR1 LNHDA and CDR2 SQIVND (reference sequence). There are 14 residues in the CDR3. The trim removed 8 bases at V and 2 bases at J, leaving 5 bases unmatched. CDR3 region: CASCVTGGNQPQHF. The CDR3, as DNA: TGTGCCAGTTGCGTGACAGGGGGCAATCAGCCCCAGCATTTT.

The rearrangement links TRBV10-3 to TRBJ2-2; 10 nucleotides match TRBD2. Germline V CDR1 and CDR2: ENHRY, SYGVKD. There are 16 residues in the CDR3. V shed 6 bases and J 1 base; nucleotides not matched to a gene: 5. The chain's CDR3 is CAIRKTSGVNTGELFF. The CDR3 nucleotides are TGTGCCATCAGGAAAACTAGCGGGGTGAACACCGGGGAGCTGTTTTTT.

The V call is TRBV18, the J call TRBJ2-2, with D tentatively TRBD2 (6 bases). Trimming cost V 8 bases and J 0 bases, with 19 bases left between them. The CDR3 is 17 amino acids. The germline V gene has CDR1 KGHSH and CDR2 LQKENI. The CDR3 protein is CASPGAGSFSNTGELFF. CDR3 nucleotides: TGTGCCAGCCCCGGTGCGGGATCTTTTTCGAACACCGGGGAGCTGTTTTTT.

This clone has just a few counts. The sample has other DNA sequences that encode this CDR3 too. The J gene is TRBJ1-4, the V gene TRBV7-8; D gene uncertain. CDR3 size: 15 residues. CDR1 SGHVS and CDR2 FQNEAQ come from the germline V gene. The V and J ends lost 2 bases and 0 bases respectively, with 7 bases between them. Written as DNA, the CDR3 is TGTGCCAGCAGCTTAACACCTGCAACTAATGAAAAACTGTTTTTT. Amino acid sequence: CASSLTPATNEKLFF.

The CDR3: CASRRDSIYEQYV. The CDR3 nucleotides read TGTGCCAGCAGGAGGGACAGCATCTACGAGCAGTACGTC. The chain recombines TRBV2 with TRBJ2-7; TRBD1 matches at 7 bases. Trimming cost V 6 bases and J 3 bases; bases outside gene matches: 5. This CDR3 contains 13 residues. Looked up from germline, CDR1 is SNHLY and CDR2 is FYNNEI.

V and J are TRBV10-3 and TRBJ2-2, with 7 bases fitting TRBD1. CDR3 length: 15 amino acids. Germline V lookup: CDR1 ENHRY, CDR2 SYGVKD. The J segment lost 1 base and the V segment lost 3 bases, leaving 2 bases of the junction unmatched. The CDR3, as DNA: TGTGCCATCAGTGACCGACAGGGGAACACCGGGGAGCTGTTTTTT. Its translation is CAISDRQGNTGELFF.

CDR3 nucleotide sequence: TGTGCCAGTAGAACAGGGTTTGGAACCGGGGAGCTGTTTTTT. It specifies CASRTGFGTGELFF. The chain uses TRBV19 and TRBJ2-2; TRBD1 is a possible D gene (6 bases). The V and J ends lost 6 bases and 5 bases respectively, with 13 bases between them. CDR3 length: 14 amino acids. Germline V lookup: CDR1 LNHDA, CDR2 SQIVND (reference sequence).

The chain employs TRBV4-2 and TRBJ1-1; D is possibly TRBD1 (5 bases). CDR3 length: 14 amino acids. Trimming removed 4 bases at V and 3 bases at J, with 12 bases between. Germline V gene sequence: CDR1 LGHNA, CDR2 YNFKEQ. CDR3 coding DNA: TGTGCCAGCAGCCCAGCCTCAGGGTACACTGAAGCTTTCTTT. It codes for CASSPASGYTEAFF.

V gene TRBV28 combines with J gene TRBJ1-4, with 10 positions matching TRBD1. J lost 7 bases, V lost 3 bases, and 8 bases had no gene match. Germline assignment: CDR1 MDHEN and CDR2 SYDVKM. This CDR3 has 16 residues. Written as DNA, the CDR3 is TGTGCCAGCAGTTTCCGCGGACAGGGGGGAGGTGAAAAACTGTTTTTT. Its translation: CASSFRGQGGGEKLFF.

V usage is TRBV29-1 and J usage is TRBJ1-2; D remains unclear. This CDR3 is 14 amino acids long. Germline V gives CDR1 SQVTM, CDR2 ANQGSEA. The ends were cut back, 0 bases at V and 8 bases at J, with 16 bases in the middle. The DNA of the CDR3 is TGCAGCGTTGAAGAATTTGAAGCGACGGGAGGCTACACCTTC. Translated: CSVEEFEATGGYTF.

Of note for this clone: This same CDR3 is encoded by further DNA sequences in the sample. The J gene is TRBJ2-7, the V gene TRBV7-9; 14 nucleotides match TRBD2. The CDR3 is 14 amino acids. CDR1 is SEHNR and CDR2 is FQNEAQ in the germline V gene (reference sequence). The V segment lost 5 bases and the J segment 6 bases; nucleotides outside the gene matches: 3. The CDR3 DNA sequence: TGTGCCAGCAGCCTCGGACTAGCGGGAGGCGAGCAGTACTTC. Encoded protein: CASSLGLAGGEQYF.

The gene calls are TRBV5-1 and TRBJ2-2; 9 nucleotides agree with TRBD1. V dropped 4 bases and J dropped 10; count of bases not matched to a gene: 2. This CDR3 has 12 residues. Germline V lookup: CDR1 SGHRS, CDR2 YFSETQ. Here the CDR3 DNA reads TGCGCCAGCAGCGGGACAGGGTTGGAGCTGTTTTTT. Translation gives CASSGTGLELFF.

The CDR3 loop reads CASRKTGGGTDTQYF. The CDR3 coding sequence is TGTGCCAGCAGAAAGACAGGGGGAGGGACAGATACGCAGTATTTT. J is TRBJ2-3 and V is TRBV7-2, with 9 bases matching TRBD1. Per the germline V gene, CDR1 is SGHTA and CDR2 is FQGNSA. This CDR3 comprises 15 residues. The J segment lost 3 bases and the V segment lost 6 bases, leaving 7 bases of the junction unmatched.

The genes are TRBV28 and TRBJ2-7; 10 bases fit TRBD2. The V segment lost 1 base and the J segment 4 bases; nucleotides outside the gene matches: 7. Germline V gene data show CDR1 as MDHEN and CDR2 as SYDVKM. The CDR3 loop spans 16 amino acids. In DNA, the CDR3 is TGTGCCAGCAGTTTATCTTCTAGCGGGAGATCTTACGAGCAGTACTTC. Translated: CASSLSSSGRSYEQYF.

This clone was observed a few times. In DNA, the CDR3 is TGTGCCAGCAGCGTAGAAACAGGGAATTATTCACCCCTCCACTTT. Protein product: CASSVETGNYSPLHF. This chain links TRBV9 with TRBJ1-6; a possible D gene is TRBD1 (6 bases). The CDR3 consists of 15 residues. Looked up from germline, CDR1 is SGDLS and CDR2 is YYNGEE. V was shortened by 0 bases and J by 8 bases, with 12 bases between the two germline ends. Together with reference TRBV9 and TRBJ1-6, the CDR3 gives the full variable domain: DSGVTQTPKHLITATGQRVTLRCSPRSGDLSVYWYQQSLDQGLQFLIQYYNGEERAKGNILERFSAQQFPDLHSELNLSSLELGDSALYFCASSVETGNYSPLHFGNGTRLTVT.

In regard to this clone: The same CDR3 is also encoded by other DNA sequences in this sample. CDR3 amino acids: CASSPRGNTIYF. CDR3 in DNA: TGTGCCAGCAGCCCCCGGGGAAACACCATATATTTT. This sequence joins TRBV9 and TRBJ1-3; D is undetermined. V gave up 4 bases and J gave up 4 bases, with 6 bases separating them. The CDR3 runs 12 residues. Germline V gives CDR1 SGDLS, CDR2 YYNGEE.

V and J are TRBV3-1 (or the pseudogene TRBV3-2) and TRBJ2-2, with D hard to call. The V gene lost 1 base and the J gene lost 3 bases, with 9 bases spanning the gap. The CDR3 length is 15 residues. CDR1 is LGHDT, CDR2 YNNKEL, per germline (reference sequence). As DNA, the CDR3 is TGTGCCAGCAGCCAAGGCGGCGCTTACACCGGGGAGCTGTTTTTT. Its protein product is CASSQGGAYTGELFF.

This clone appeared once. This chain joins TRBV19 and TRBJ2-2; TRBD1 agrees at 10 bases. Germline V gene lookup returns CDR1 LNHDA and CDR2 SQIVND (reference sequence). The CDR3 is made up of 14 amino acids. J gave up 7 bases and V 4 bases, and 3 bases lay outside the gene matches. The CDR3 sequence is CASSRTGGSGELFF. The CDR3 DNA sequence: TGTGCCAGTAGTAGGACAGGGGGGAGCGGGGAGCTGTTTTTT.

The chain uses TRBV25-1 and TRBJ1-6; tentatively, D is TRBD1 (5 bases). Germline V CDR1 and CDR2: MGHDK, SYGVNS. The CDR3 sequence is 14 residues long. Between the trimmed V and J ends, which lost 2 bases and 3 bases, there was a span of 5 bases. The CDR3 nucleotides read TGTGCCAGCAGTGAACAGGGCTATAATTCACCCCTCCACTTT. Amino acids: CASSEQGYNSPLHF.

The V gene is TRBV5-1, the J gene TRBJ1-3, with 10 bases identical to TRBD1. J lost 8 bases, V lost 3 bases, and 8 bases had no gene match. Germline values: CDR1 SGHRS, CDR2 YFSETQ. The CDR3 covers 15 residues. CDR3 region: CASSWGDRGTDTIYF. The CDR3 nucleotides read TGCGCCAGCAGCTGGGGGGACAGGGGCACGGACACCATATATTTT.

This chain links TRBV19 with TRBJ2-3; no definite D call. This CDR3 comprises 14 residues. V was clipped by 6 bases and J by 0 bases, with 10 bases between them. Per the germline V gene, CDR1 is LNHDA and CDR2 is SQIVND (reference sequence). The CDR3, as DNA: TGTGCCAGTAGACTGATTTCTAGCACAGATACGCAGTATTTT. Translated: CASRLISSTDTQYF.

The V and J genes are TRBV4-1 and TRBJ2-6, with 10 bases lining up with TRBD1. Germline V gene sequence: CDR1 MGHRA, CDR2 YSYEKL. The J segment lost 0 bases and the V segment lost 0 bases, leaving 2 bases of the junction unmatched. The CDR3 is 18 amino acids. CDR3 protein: CASSQDGQGGSGANVLTF. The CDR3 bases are TGCGCCAGCAGCCAAGATGGACAGGGGGGCTCTGGGGCCAACGTCCTGACTTTC.

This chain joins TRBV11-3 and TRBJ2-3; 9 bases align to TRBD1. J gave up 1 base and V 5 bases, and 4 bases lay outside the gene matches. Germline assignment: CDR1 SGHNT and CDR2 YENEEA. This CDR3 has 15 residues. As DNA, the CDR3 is TGTGCCAGCAGCCGACAGGGGGAGGGCACAGATACGCAGTATTTT. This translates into CASSRQGEGTDTQYF.

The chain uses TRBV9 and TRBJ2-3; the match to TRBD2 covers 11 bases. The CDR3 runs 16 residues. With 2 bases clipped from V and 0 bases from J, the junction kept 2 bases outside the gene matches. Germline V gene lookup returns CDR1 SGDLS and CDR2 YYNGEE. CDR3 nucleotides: TGTGCCAGCAGCGTCGGGACTAGCGGAAGCACAGATACGCAGTATTTT. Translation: CASSVGTSGSTDTQYF.

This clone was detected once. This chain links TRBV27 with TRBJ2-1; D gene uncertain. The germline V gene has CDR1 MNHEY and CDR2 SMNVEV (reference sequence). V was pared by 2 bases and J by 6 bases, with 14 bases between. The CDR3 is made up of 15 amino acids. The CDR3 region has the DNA TGTGCCAGCAGTTTACCCCGGCTAAGGAGCAATGAGCAGTTCTTC. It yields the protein CASSLPRLRSNEQFF.

CDR3 coding DNA: TGTGCCAGCAGTTCTTCCCCCGCCTACGAGCAGTACTTC. This encodes CASSSSPAYEQYF. V gene TRBV27 combines with J gene TRBJ2-7; unclear D gene. V was clipped by 4 bases and J by 2 bases, with 9 bases between them. The CDR3 is made up of 13 amino acids. Germline CDR1 reads MNHEY; CDR2 reads SMNVEV (reference sequence).

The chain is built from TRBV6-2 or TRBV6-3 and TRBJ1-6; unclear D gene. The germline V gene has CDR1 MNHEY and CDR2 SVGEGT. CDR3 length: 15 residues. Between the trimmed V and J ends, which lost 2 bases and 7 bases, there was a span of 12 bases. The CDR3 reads CASSYTRGENSPLHF. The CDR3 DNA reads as TGTGCCAGCAGTTACACGCGCGGGGAAAATTCACCCCTCCACTTT.

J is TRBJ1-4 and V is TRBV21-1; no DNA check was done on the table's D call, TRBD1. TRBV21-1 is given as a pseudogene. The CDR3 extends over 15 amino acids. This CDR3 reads CASRGTGEVGEKLFF. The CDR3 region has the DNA TGTGCCAGCAGGGGGACAGGGGAGGTAGGTGAAAAACTGTTTTTT.

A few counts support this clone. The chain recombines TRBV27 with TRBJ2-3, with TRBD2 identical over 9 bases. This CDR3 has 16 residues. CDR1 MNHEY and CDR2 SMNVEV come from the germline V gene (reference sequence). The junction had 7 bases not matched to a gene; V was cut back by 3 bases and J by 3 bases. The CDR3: CASSLRGRAPTDTQYF. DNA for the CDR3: TGTGCCAGCAGTTTGCGCGGGAGGGCCCCGACAGATACGCAGTATTTT.

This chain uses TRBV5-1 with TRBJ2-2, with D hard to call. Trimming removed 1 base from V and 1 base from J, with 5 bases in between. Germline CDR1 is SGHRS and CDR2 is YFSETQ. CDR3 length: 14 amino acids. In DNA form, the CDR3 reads TGCGCCAGCAGCTTGCGGAGGAACACCGGGGAGCTGTTTTTT. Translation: CASSLRRNTGELFF.